These T cell receptor beta chains were read from a single sample in a study of shared clonotypes between healthy human individuals. Sequenced by immunoSEQ multiplex PCR; TCRdb stores in-frame clones only, minus some. The profile covers around 2.1 million clones, with 93% appearing a single time and roughly 1.8% taken by the ten largest. The source material was naive CD8+ T cells from PBMCs. The origin of the receptors is a man between 18 and 35 years old in good health. Some clones in this sample may be carry-over from other donors' samples. Both conserved end residues are part of each CDR3. The D gene is left open where the match is weak. Clone size appears in some rows only: once, few, many, or a class for an expanded clone.

j_call | clone_size | cdr3_length | v_call | d_call | cdr3_nt | cdr3_aa
TRBJ2-1 | - | 19 | TRBV7-9 | - | TGTGCCAGCAGCTCAGGCGCTAGCGCCCCTTATAGGTCCTACAATGAGCAGTTCTTC | CASSSGASAPYRSYNEQFF
TRBJ1-4 | - | 12 | TRBV28 | TRBD1 | TGTGCCAGCAGACAGGGGTCAGAAAAACTGTTTTTT | CASRQGSEKLFF
TRBJ1-2 | once | 14 | TRBV4-3 | - | TGCGCCAGCAGCCAAGGGCTGACTAACTATGGCTACACCTTC | CASSQGLTNYGYTF
TRBJ1-1 | - | 16 | TRBV19 | - | TGTGCCAGTAGTTTGAGAGGGCATGGAGAGAACACTGAAGCTTTCTTT | CASSLRGHGENTEAFF
TRBJ1-1 | - | 14 | TRBV19 | - | TGTGCCAGTAGTATAGTTAGAGGGAACACTGAAGCTTTCTTT | CASSIVRGNTEAFF
TRBJ2-7 | - | 16 | TRBV5-1 | - | TGCGCCAGCAGCTTGGAGCGGATCGGCGGTTCCTACGAGCAGTACTTC | CASSLERIGGSYEQYF
TRBJ2-7 | - | 12 | TRBV5-8 | - | TGTGCCAGCAGCTTGGCTTACTACGAGCAGTACTTC | CASSLAYYEQYF
TRBJ1-1 | - | 16 | TRBV5-3 | - | TGTGCCAGAAGCCACAGGGTTACGGAGGGGAACACTGAAGCTTTCTTT | CARSHRVTEGNTEAFF
TRBJ1-5 | - | 13 | TRBV7-9 | - | TGTGCCAGCAGCTTAGACAGAGGGCAGCCCCAGCATTTT | CASSLDRGQPQHF
TRBJ2-3 | - | 16 | TRBV28 | - | TGTGCCAGCAGTTTATTCAGCGCAGGGATGGGGGATACGCAGTATTTT | CASSLFSAGMGDTQYF
TRBJ2-7 | - | 16 | TRBV7-2 | - | TGTGCCAGCAGCGCCATCCCCGGGACGAGGTTCTACGAGCAGTACTTC | CASSAIPGTRFYEQYF
TRBJ2-5 | - | 15 | TRBV9 | TRBD2 | TGTGCCAGCAGCCCCGGGACTAGCGGCCAAGAGACCCAGTACTTC | CASSPGTSGQETQYF
TRBJ2-4 | - | 15 | TRBV9 | - | TGTGCCAGCAGCCCCTTGGATGTGAGAGGGGTCGAGGCTTACTTC | CASSPLDVRGVEAYF
TRBJ2-1 | - | 17 | TRBV28 | TRBD2 | TGTGCCAGCAGCAGGCCCTTCCTAGCGGGAGCGTACAATGAGCAGTTCTTC | CASSRPFLAGAYNEQFF
TRBJ1-1 | - | 13 | TRBV19 | - | TGTGCCAGTACCCTAGAAGTGGAAGCTGAAGCTTTCTTT | CASTLEVEAEAFF
TRBJ2-2 | - | 15 | TRBV4-1 | - | TGCGCCAGCAGCCAAGGGGGCCTGAACACCGGGGAGCTGTTTTTT | CASSQGGLNTGELFF
TRBJ1-1 | - | 8 | TRBV20-1 | - | TGCAGTGCCCCCGGGTGGATCTTT | CSAPGWIF
TRBJ2-7 | - | 15 | TRBV4-1 | - | TGCGCCAGCAGCCAAGATTCGGCAGGGTCCTACGAGCAGTACTTC | CASSQDSAGSYEQYF
TRBJ2-1 | - | 13 | TRBV5-1 | - | TGCGCCAGCAGCTTGTGGTCCGGCGATGAGCAGTTCTTC | CASSLWSGDEQFF
TRBJ2-2 | - | 18 | TRBV4-1 | TRBD2 | TGCGCCAGCAGCCAAGGGGGTCCGGAGCGGGATGCCACCGGGGAGCTGTTTTTT | CASSQGGPERDATGELFF
TRBJ1-1 | - | 13 | TRBV6-5 | - | TGTGCCAGCAGTTACTCGGGCGTGGGGGAAGCTTTCTTT | CASSYSGVGEAFF
TRBJ1-3 | - | 15 | TRBV6-5 | - | TGTGCCACCCAGGCCTATTGGACACTTGGAAACACCATATATTTT | CATQAYWTLGNTIYF
TRBJ1-6 | once | 13 | TRBV27 | TRBD1 | TGTGCCAGCAGCGGACAGGGTAATTCACCCCTCCACTTT | CASSGQGNSPLHF
TRBJ1-2 | - | 13 | TRBV4-1 | TRBD1 | TGCGCCAGCAGCCAGGACAGGGCCTATGGCTACACCTTC | CASSQDRAYGYTF
TRBJ2-2 | - | 12 | TRBV10-3 | - | TGTGCCACTACTAATCATCCCGGGGAGCTGTTTTTT | CATTNHPGELFF
TRBJ1-2 | - | 12 | TRBV14 | - | TGTGCCAGCAGTCTCGGGGCCTATGGCTACACCTTC | CASSLGAYGYTF
TRBJ2-1 | - | 14 | TRBV6-1 | - | TGTGCCAGCAGTGATTTTTTAGGGGCGAATGAGCAGTTCTTC | CASSDFLGANEQFF
TRBJ2-7 | - | 15 | TRBV4-1 | TRBD1 | TGCGCCAGCAGCCAAGGCTGGGACAGGGCCTACGAGCAGTACTTC | CASSQGWDRAYEQYF
TRBJ1-1 | once | 10 | TRBV28 | - | TGTGCCAGCAGTTTTACTGAAGCTTTCTTT | CASSFTEAFF
TRBJ1-1 | - | 13 | TRBV27 | - | TGTGCCAGCAGTTCTCAGGGGAACACTGAAGCTTTCTTT | CASSSQGNTEAFF
TRBJ2-5 | - | 11 | TRBV11-2 | - | TGTGCCAGCAGATATGGGGGGACCCAGTACTTC | CASRYGGTQYF
TRBJ2-7 | - | 15 | TRBV5-4 | - | TGTGCCAGCAGCTTGGGAGGCGTACAGTCCTACGAGCAGTACTTC | CASSLGGVQSYEQYF
TRBJ2-1 | - | 13 | TRBV7-9 | - | TGTGCCAGCCTGGACGGGCTTTACAATGAGCAGTTCTTC | CASLDGLYNEQFF